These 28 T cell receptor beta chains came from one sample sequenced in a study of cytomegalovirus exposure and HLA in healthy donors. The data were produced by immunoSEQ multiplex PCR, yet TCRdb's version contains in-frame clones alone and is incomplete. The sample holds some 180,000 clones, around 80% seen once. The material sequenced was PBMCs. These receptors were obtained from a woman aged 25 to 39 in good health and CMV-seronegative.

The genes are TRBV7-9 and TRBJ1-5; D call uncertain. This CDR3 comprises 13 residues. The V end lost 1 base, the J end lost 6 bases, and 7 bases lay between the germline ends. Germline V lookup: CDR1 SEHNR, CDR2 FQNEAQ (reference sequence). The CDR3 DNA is TGTGCCAGCAGCTTAGACGGGGTTCAGCCCCAGCATTTT. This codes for CASSLDGVQPQHF.

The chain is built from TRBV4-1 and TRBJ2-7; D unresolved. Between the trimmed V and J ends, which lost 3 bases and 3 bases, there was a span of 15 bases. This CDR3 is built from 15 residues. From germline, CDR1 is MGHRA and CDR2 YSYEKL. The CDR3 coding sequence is TGCGCCAGCAGCCAGGAACCGACGGGTGACTACGAGCAGTACTTC. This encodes CASSQEPTGDYEQYF.

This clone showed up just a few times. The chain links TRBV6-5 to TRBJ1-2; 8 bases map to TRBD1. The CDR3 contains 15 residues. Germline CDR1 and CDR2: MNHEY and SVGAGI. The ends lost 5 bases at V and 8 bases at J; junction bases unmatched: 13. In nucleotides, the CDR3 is TGTGCCAGCAGTAATCGCGGACAGGGAGGCTTGGGCTACACCTTC. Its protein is CASSNRGQGGLGYTF.

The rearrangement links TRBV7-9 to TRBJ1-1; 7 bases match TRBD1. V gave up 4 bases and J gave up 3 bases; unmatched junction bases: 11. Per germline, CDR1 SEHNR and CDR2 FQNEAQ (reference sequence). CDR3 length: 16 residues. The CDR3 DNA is TGTGCCAGCAGCTCGACCAAGACACAGGGGTACACTGAAGCTTTCTTT. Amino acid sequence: CASSSTKTQGYTEAFF. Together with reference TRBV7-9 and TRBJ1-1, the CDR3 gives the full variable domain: DTGVSQNPRHKITKRGQNVTFRCDPISEHNRLYWYRQTLGQGPEFLTYFQNEAQLEKSRLLSDRFSAERPKGSFSTLEIQRTEQGDSAMYLCASSSTKTQGYTEAFFGQGTRLTVV.

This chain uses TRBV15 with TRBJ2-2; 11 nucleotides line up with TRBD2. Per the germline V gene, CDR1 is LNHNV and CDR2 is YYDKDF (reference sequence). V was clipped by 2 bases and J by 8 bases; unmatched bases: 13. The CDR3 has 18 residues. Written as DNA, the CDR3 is TGTGCCACCAGCAGATACTCGACTAGCGGGGCGAGGAATGGGGAGCTGTTTTTT. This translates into CATSRYSTSGARNGELFF.

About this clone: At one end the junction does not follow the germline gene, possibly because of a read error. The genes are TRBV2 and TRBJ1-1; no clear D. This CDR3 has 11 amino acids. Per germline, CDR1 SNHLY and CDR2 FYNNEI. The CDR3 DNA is TGTGCCAGCGGAGCGAACATTGAAGCTTTCTTT. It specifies CASGANIEAFF.

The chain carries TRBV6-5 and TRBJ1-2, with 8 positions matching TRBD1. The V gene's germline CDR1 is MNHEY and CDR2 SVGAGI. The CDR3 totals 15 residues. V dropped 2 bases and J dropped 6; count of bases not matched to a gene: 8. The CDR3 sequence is CASSYTQGQGDGYTF. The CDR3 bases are TGTGCCAGCAGTTACACGCAAGGACAGGGAGATGGCTACACCTTC.

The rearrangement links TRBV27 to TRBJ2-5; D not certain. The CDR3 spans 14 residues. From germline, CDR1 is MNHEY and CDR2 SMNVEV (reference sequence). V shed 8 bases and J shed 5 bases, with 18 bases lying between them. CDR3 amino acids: CASRNARQLETQYF. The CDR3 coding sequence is TGTGCCAGCCGCAACGCGCGACAACTGGAGACCCAGTACTTC.

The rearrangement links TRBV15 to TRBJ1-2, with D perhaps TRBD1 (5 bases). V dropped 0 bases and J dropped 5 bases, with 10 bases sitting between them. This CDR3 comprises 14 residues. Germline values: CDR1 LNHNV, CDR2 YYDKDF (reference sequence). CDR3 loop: CATSRDLGGYGYTF. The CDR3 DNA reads TGTGCCACCAGCAGAGACTTGGGGGGATATGGCTACACCTTC.

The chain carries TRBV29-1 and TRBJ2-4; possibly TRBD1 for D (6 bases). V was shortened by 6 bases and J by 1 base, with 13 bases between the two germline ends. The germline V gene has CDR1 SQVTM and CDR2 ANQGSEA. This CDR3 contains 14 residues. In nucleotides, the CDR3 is TGCAGCGTACAGGGACGGTTGGCCAAAAACATTCAGTACTTC. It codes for CSVQGRLAKNIQYF. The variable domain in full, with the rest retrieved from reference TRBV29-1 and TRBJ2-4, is SAVISQKPSRDICQRGTSLTIQCQVDSQVTMMFWYRQQPGQSLTLIATANQGSEATYESGFVIDKFPISRPNLTFSTLTVSNMSPEDSSIYLCSVQGRLAKNIQYFGAGTRLSVL.

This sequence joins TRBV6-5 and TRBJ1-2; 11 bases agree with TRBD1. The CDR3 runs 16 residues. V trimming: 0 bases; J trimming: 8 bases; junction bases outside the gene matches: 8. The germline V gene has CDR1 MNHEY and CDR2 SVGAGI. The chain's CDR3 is CASSYSGRTGGEGYTF. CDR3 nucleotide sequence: TGTGCCAGCAGTTACTCGGGGCGGACAGGGGGCGAGGGCTACACCTTC.

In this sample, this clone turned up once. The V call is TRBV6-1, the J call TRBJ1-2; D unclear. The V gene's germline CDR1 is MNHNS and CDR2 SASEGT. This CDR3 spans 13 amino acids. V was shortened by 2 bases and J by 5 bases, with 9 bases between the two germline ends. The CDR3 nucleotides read TGTGCCAGCAGTGAACCTAGTTTTTATGGCTACACCTTC. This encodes CASSEPSFYGYTF.

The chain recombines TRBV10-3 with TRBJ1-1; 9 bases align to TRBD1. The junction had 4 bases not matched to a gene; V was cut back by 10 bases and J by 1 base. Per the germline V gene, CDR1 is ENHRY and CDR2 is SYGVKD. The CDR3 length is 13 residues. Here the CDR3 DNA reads TGTGCCACCCGGACAGGGGCGAACACTGAAGCTTTCTTT. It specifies CATRTGANTEAFF.

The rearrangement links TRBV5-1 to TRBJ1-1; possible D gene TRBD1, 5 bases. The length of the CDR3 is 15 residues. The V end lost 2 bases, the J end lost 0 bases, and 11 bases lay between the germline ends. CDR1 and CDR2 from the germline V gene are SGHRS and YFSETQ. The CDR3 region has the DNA TGCGCCAGCAGCTTAGTGGGGCCGATGAACACTGAAGCTTTCTTT. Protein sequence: CASSLVGPMNTEAFF.

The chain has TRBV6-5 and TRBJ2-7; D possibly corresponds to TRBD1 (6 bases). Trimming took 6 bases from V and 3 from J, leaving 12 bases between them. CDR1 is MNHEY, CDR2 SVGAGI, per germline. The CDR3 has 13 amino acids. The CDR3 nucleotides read TGTGCCAGCAGCCGGGACACCCGCTACGAGCAGTACTTC. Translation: CASSRDTRYEQYF.

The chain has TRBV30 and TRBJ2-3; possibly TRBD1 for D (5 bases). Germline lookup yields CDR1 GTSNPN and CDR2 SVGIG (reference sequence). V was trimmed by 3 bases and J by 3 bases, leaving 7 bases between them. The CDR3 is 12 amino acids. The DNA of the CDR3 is TGTGCCTGGAGCGCAGGGACAGATACGCAGTATTTT. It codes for CAWSAGTDTQYF.

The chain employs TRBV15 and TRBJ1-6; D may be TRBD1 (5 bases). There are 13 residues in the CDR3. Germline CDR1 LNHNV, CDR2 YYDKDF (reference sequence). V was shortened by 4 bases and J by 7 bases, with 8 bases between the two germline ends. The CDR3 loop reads CATSTTGNSPLHF. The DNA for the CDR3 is TGTGCCACCAGCACAACAGGAAATTCACCCCTCCACTTT.

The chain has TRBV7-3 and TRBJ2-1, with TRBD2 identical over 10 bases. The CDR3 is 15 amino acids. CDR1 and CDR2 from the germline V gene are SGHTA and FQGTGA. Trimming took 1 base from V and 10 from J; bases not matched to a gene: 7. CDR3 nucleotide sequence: TGTGCCAGCAGCTTAAATCCAGCGGGGGGGCCCGAGCAGTTCTTC. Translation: CASSLNPAGGPEQFF.

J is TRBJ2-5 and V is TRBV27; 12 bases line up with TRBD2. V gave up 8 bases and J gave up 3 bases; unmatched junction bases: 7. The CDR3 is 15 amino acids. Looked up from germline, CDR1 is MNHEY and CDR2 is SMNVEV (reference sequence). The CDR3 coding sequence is TGTGCCAGCGGATCACTAGCGGGGGGAAAAGAGACCCAGTACTTC. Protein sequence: CASGSLAGGKETQYF.

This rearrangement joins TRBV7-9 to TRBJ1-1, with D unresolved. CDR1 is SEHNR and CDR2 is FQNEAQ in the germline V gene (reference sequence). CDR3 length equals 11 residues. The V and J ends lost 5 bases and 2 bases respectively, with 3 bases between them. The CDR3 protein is CASSLNTEAFF. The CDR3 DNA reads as TGTGCCAGCAGCCTTAACACTGAAGCTTTCTTT.

CDR3 residues: CASSKVKGKSGNTIYF. The CDR3, as DNA: TGTGCCAGCAGCAAAGTTAAGGGGAAATCTGGAAACACCATATATTTT. The chain is built from TRBV21-1 and TRBJ1-3; TRBD1 is the table's D call and was not checked against the DNA. TRBV21-1 is flagged as a pseudogene. CDR3 size: 16 residues.

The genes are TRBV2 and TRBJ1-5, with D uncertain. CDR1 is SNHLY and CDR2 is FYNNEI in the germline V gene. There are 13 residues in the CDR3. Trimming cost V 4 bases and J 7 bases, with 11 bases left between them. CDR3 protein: CASSGRREQPQHF. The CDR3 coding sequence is TGTGCCAGCAGTGGGAGGAGGGAGCAGCCCCAGCATTTT.

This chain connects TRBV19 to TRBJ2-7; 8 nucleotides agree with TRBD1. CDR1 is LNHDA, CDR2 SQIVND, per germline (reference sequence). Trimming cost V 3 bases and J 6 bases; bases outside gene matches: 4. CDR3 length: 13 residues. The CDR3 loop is CASSIVGTGEQYF. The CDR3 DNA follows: TGTGCCAGTAGTATCGTGGGGACAGGCGAGCAGTACTTC. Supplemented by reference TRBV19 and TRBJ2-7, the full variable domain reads DGGITQSPKYLFRKEGQNVTLSCEQNLNHDAMYWYRQDPGQGLRLIYYSQIVNDFQKGDIAEGYSVSREKKESFPLTVTSAQKNPTAFYLCASSIVGTGEQYFGPGTRLTVT.

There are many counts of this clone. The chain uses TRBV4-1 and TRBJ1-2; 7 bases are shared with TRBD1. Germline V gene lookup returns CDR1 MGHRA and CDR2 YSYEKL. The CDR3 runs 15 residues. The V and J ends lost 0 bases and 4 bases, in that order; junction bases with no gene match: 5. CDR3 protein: CASSQETGSPYGYTF. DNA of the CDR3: TGCGCCAGCAGCCAAGAGACAGGGAGTCCCTATGGCTACACCTTC.

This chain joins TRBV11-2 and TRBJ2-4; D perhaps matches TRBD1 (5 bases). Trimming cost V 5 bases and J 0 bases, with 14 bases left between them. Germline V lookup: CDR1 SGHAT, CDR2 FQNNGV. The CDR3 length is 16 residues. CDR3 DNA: TGTGCCAGCAGCCCCCTACAGGATCGAGCCAAAAACATTCAGTACTTC. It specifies CASSPLQDRAKNIQYF.

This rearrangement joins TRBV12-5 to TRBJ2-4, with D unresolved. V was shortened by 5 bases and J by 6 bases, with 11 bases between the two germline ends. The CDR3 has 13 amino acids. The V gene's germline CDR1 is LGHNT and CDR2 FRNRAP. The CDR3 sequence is CASGLMTPNIQYF. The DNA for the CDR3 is TGTGCTAGTGGTCTCATGACACCAAACATTCAGTACTTC.

CDR3 region: CASSPKGGQGGEKLFF. Here the CDR3 DNA reads TGCGCCAGCAGCCCCAAAGGGGGACAGGGAGGGGAAAAACTGTTTTTT. V is TRBV5-1 and J is TRBJ1-4, with 9 nucleotides matching TRBD1. J gave up 8 bases and V 4 bases, and 12 bases lay outside the gene matches. CDR1 is SGHRS, CDR2 YFSETQ, per germline. The CDR3 is 16 amino acids.

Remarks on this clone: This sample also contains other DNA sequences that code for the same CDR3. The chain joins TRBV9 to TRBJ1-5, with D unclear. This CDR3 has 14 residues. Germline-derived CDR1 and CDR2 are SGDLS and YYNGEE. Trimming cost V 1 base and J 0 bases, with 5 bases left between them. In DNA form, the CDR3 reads TGTGCCAGCAGCGTATCAAATAGCAATCAGCCCCAGCATTTT. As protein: CASSVSNSNQPQHF.